The 20 T cell receptor beta chains given below trace back to one sample, sequenced in a study of blood T cell repertoires in COVID-19. Clones were sequenced by immunoSEQ multiplex PCR, and TCRdb holds only the in-frame ones, with some missing. The sample gives over 250,000 clones, over 80% of which show up once; 8.9% is in the top ten. The specimen was PBMCs or T cells enriched from blood (not recorded which). These receptors were taken from a woman aged 18-29 years who had recovered from COVID-19.

J is TRBJ1-2 and V is TRBV16; tentative D call: TRBD1 (6 bases). Germline V gene lookup returns CDR1 KGHSY and CDR2 FQNENV. This CDR3 is 18 amino acids long. The V end lost 4 bases, the J end lost 4 bases, and 25 bases lay between the germline ends. The CDR3 region is CASSPNWIPGHFFYGYTF. The CDR3 region has the DNA TGTGCCAGCAGCCCAAATTGGATCCCGGGACATTTTTTCTATGGCTACACCTTC.

The CDR3 sequence is CASSQDSGHEQYF. The CDR3 DNA reads as TGTGCCAGCAGCCAAGATTCAGGTCACGAGCAGTACTTC. The chain combines TRBV14 with TRBJ2-7; D is undetermined. The CDR3 sequence is 13 residues long. V lost 0 bases and J 5 bases, leaving 8 bases between the germline ends. Germline V gives CDR1 SGHDN, CDR2 FVKESK.

A note on this clone: This CDR3 is also generated by other DNA sequences in the sample. The J gene is TRBJ1-1, the V gene TRBV5-1, with 8 bases matching TRBD1. CDR3 length equals 15 residues. V lost 0 bases to trimming and J lost 1 base; unmatched junction nucleotides: 2. The germline V gene has CDR1 SGHRS and CDR2 YFSETQ. CDR3 nucleotide sequence: TGCGCCAGCAGCTTGGCAGGGGGCCCGAACACTGAAGCTTTCTTT. Its protein is CASSLAGGPNTEAFF.

This chain connects TRBV15 to TRBJ1-4; D is uncertain. This CDR3 is built from 17 residues. Germline V gene lookup returns CDR1 LNHNV and CDR2 YYDKDF (reference sequence). Trimming took 0 bases from V and 4 from J, leaving 15 bases between them. CDR3: CATSRDRRGLGNEKLFF. DNA for the CDR3: TGTGCCACCAGCAGAGATCGTCGGGGTCTAGGTAATGAAAAACTGTTTTTT.

The chain is built from TRBV19 and TRBJ2-7, with TRBD1 matching 9 bases. The germline V gene has CDR1 LNHDA and CDR2 SQIVND (reference sequence). J gave up 6 bases and V 6 bases, and 6 bases lay outside the gene matches. This CDR3 is built from 13 residues. In DNA form, the CDR3 reads TGTGCCAGTAGCCTGACAGGGGGGTCCGAGCAGTACTTC. Amino acids: CASSLTGGSEQYF.

The J gene is TRBJ1-1, the V gene TRBV28, with 7 positions matching TRBD1. V was pared by 6 bases and J by 8 bases, with 6 bases of the junction left unmatched. This CDR3 contains 12 residues. Germline values: CDR1 MDHEN, CDR2 SYDVKM. DNA of the CDR3: TGTGCCAGCAGCCGGGACAGAACGGAAGCTTTCTTT. Translating it yields CASSRDRTEAFF. Complete variable domain (other parts from reference TRBV28 and TRBJ1-1): DVKVTQSSRYLVKRTGEKVFLECVQDMDHENMFWYRQDPGLGLRLIYFSYDVKMKEKGDIPEGYSVSREKKERFSLILESASTNQTSMYLCASSRDRTEAFFGQGTRLTVV.

The rearrangement joins TRBV28 to TRBJ2-6; TRBD1 might be the D (5 bases). Germline V gene data show CDR1 as MDHEN and CDR2 as SYDVKM. Trimming shortened V by 5 bases and J by 2 bases, and 13 bases separated the two germline ends. The CDR3 totals 16 residues. The CDR3 DNA reads as TGTGCCAGCAGTCAGGGCGTCTCGGCTGGGGCCAACGTCCTGACTTTC. Amino acids: CASSQGVSAGANVLTF.

The genes are TRBV6-2 or TRBV6-3 and TRBJ2-6; 10 positions agree with TRBD2. V trimming: 1 base; J trimming: 1 base; junction bases outside the gene matches: 7. The CDR3 consists of 19 residues. The germline V gene has CDR1 MNHEY and CDR2 SVGEGT. The DNA for the CDR3 is TGTGCCAGCAGTTACTTAGGGACTAGCGTATTATCTGGGGCCAACGTCCTGACTTTC. This codes for CASSYLGTSVLSGANVLTF.

The chain uses TRBV6-6 and TRBJ2-7; TRBD1 matches 7 bases. The CDR3 has 15 amino acids. The germline gives CDR1 MNHNY, CDR2 SVGAGI (reference sequence). With V trimmed by 2 bases and J by 5 bases, 9 bases remained unmatched. CDR3 nucleotides: TGTGCCAGCAGTTACGCCCCAACCGACAGGGACGAGCAGTACTTC. Translation: CASSYAPTDRDEQYF.

The chain combines TRBV18 with TRBJ2-3; 7 positions agree with TRBD1. The CDR3 length is 13 residues. CDR1 and CDR2 (germline): KGHSH, LQKENI. J was trimmed by 6 bases and V by 5 bases; bases with no gene match: 5. This CDR3 is CASSTGQVDTQYF. The CDR3 DNA sequence: TGTGCCAGCTCAACTGGACAGGTCGATACGCAGTATTTT.

The chain joins TRBV5-1 to TRBJ2-3; 7 bases agree with TRBD2. The CDR3 consists of 16 residues. Losses at the gene ends were 4 bases for V and 1 base for J; bases not matched to a gene: 9. CDR1 SGHRS and CDR2 YFSETQ come from the germline V gene. The CDR3 nucleotides are TGCGCCAGCAGCCCGTCTAGCGGCCCTGGCACAGATACGCAGTATTTT. It yields the protein CASSPSSGPGTDTQYF. Full variable domain (rest looked up from reference TRBV5-1 and TRBJ2-3): KAGVTQTPRYLIKTRGQQVTLSCSPISGHRSVSWYQQTPGQGLQFLFEYFSETQRNKGNFPGRFSGRQFSNSRSEMNVSTLELGDSALYLCASSPSSGPGTDTQYFGPGTRLTVL.

The J gene is TRBJ2-7, the V gene TRBV4-3, with D perhaps matching TRBD2 (5 bases). The ends were cut back, 0 bases at V and 2 bases at J, with 11 bases in the middle. Germline V gene lookup returns CDR1 LGHNA and CDR2 YSLEER. The CDR3 extends over 15 amino acids. Written as DNA, the CDR3 is TGCGCCAGCAGCCAAGAGGGAAGCGGTGCCTACGAGCAGTACTTC. Protein sequence: CASSQEGSGAYEQYF.

The chain joins TRBV11-2 to TRBJ2-1; TRBD1 agrees at 9 bases. In germline, CDR1 is SGHAT, CDR2 FQNNGV. The J segment lost 5 bases and the V segment lost 3 bases, leaving 2 bases of the junction unmatched. There are 14 residues in the CDR3. For the CDR3, the DNA is TGTGCCAGCAGCTTCCGGACAGGGGACAATGAGCAGTTCTTC. This translates into CASSFRTGDNEQFF.

The V gene is TRBV3-1 (or the pseudogene TRBV3-2), the J gene TRBJ1-6, with TRBD1 matching 10 bases. CDR1 LGHDT and CDR2 YNNKEL come from the germline V gene (reference sequence). Losses at the gene ends were 1 base for V and 7 bases for J; bases not matched to a gene: 1. The length of the CDR3 is 15 residues. CDR3 protein: CASSQGTGGNSPLHF. As DNA, the CDR3 is TGTGCCAGCAGCCAAGGGACAGGGGGAAATTCACCCCTCCACTTT.

The chain links TRBV19 to TRBJ2-2; TRBD2 aligns across 14 bases. CDR1 LNHDA and CDR2 SQIVND come from the germline V gene (reference sequence). J was trimmed by 1 base and V by 6 bases; bases with no gene match: 7. The length of the CDR3 is 18 residues. CDR3 loop: CASRDWTSGRRNTGELFF. The CDR3 nucleotides read TGTGCCAGTAGGGACTGGACTAGCGGGAGGCGGAACACCGGGGAGCTGTTTTTT. Full variable domain (missing parts from reference TRBV19 and TRBJ2-2): DGGITQSPKYLFRKEGQNVTLSCEQNLNHDAMYWYRQDPGQGLRLIYYSQIVNDFQKGDIAEGYSVSREKKESFPLTVTSAQKNPTAFYLCASRDWTSGRRNTGELFFGEGSRLTVL.

J is TRBJ1-2 and V is TRBV28; the match to TRBD1 covers 8 bases. The trim removed 6 bases at V and 4 bases at J, leaving 10 bases unmatched. The CDR3 sequence is 15 residues long. Germline values: CDR1 MDHEN, CDR2 SYDVKM. The DNA of the CDR3 is TGTGCCAGCAGCACTACAGGGGGAGGTATCTATGGCTACACCTTC. This translates into CASSTTGGGIYGYTF.

This sequence joins TRBV9 and TRBJ2-5, with D maybe TRBD1 (6 bases). The CDR3 runs 15 residues. The germline V gene encodes CDR1 SGDLS and CDR2 YYNGEE. V dropped 1 base and J dropped 5 bases, with 15 bases sitting between them. The CDR3 coding sequence is TGTGCCAGCAGCGTAACCCAGGGGCGGAGGGAGACCCAGTACTTC. Translation gives CASSVTQGRRETQYF.

J is TRBJ1-5 and V is TRBV10-2; 8 bases map to TRBD1. The junction had 9 bases not matched to a gene; V was cut back by 11 bases and J by 3 bases. The germline V gene encodes CDR1 WSHSY and CDR2 SAAADI. This CDR3 is built from 14 residues. The DNA for the CDR3 is TGCGCCGTAGGGGGACAGGCTTACAATCAGCCCCAGCATTTT. It encodes CAVGGQAYNQPQHF.

The rearrangement uses TRBV5-6 and TRBJ2-1; 10 bases align to TRBD2. The trim removed 7 bases at V and 4 bases at J, leaving 8 bases unmatched. Germline V gene lookup returns CDR1 SGHDT and CDR2 YYEEEE. This CDR3 comprises 15 residues. The CDR3 sequence: CASHKPSGGYNEQFF. Written as DNA, the CDR3 is TGTGCCAGCCACAAGCCTAGCGGGGGATACAATGAGCAGTTCTTC.

This clone has only a few counts. V is TRBV9 and J is TRBJ2-1; unclear D gene. The CDR3 is made up of 14 amino acids. Trimming cost V 0 bases and J 7 bases, with 11 bases left between them. The V gene's germline CDR1 is SGDLS and CDR2 YYNGEE. CDR3 residues: CASSVVTSGNEQFF. In DNA, the CDR3 is TGTGCCAGCAGCGTAGTAACCTCCGGGAATGAGCAGTTCTTC.